This TCR beta chain was captured by sequencing in a study of blood T cell repertoires in COVID-19 (dated by TCRdb to about 2020). About the full investigation: The collaborator samples originated in the United States, Italy and Spain and spanned the acute and convalescent phases of COVID-19. The prospective study material was composed of cDNA or gDNA derived from T cells, B-cell-depleted T cells, or PBMCs. The sample metadata nearly always contained a de-identified subject ID, COVID-19 status, age in years and sex. Subjects who had been exposed to COVID-19, were actively infected with it, or had recovered from it provided the deeply sampled blood TCRbeta repertoires that made up the dataset. The samples were drawn from two sources: the first 160 participants of the ongoing ImmuneRACE study, and over 1,000 subjects contributed by 6 global collaborators. The repertoires were made available in a free public database intended to serve as a resource for research on the immune response to SARS-CoV-2. Where available, HLA class I and class II types were taken from metadata supplied by the sample provider and were not determined by assay-based typing.

Results and caveats for the whole study, not just this receptor: Clinical and demographic metadata were provided uncurated, with the amount varying by source and participant.

Collaborating institutions collected whole blood in K2EDTA tubes following their own protocols. Collaborator samples were shipped for TCRbeta analysis as frozen whole blood, isolated PBMCs, or DNA extracted from either sample type. Spanning cysteine to phenylalanine, the CDR3 consists of 11 amino acids. Solely the CDR3 DNA is kept, with 33 bases framed from the first base. CDR1 and CDR2 are read off the germline V gene (reference sequence) as DFQATT and SNEGSKA. TCRbeta CDR3 regions were amplified from genomic DNA by means of the immunoSEQ Assay, a bias-controlled multiplex PCR. The authors' analysis ran thus. The number of nucleated cells in each sample was estimated from the amplification of reference gene primers within the assay. To quantify the absolute abundance of each unique TCRbeta CDR3 rearrangement, sequence reads were collapsed and filtered. Productive Simpson clonality was computed per sample as the square root of Simpson's diversity index over productive rearrangements. What TCRdb holds here is the immuneACCESS table cut down to in-frame rearrangements. Part of the clones is not present; checked against another copy, under half of the missing clones reflect an unresolved V gene, and the others are unexplained. V, J and clone size reflect that table, while D and trimming were determined from the DNA. Across this sample there are approximately 260,000 clones, with approximately 83% seen only once. The ten largest clones add up to approximately 10% of the sample.

This clone has more than one count but fewer than ten. Its cognate antigen has yet to be identified. No qualities accompany the bases; no much larger clone lies one base away. This sequence was found in a woman in her 70s with acute or convalescent COVID-19. Sequenced sample: peripheral blood. The V gene is TRBV20-1 and the J gene is TRBJ1-1; possibly the D gene is TRBD1, per 5 matching bases. The sequence in DNA is TGCGCGATACGGGGGGGCACTGAAGCTTTCTTT. It specifies CAIRGGTEAFF.